This TCR beta chain was captured by sequencing in a study of cytomegalovirus exposure and HLA in healthy donors. It was with 60 Vbeta and 13 Jbeta primers that the PCR ran. Profiled with immunoSEQ multiplex PCR; TCRdb holds only in-frame clones, not every one. Among about 130,000 clones listed, around 80% were seen once. This CDR3 has 14 residues. The V end lost 2 bases, the J end lost 11 bases, and 16 bases lay between the germline ends. The germline V gene has CDR1 MNHNY and CDR2 SVGAGI (reference sequence). This clone was detected only a few times. This TCR came from a young man in good health and CMV-seropositive. Sequencing was carried out using PBMCs. V usage is TRBV6-6 and J usage is TRBJ1-3, with D perhaps matching TRBD1 (5 bases). CDR3 sequence (DNA): TGTGCCAGCAGTTACCGGGACTCTTTAGTGTCCATATATTTT. It codes for CASSYRDSLVSIYF.